The next 10 T cell receptor beta chains were all read from a single sample in a study of blood T cell repertoires in COVID-19. Generated by immunoSEQ multiplex PCR, the TCRdb table keeps only in-frame clones and is missing some. Of 150,000 or so clones in the sample, 80% to 85% were seen once. Sample: PBMCs or T cells enriched from blood (not recorded which). The receptors shown here come from a woman aged 45 to 65 who had recovered from COVID-19.

V is TRBV5-6 and J is TRBJ1-5; the D gene is possibly TRBD1 (6 bases). This CDR3 has 13 residues. From germline, CDR1 is SGHDT and CDR2 YYEEEE. The V end was cut by 4 bases, the J end by 5 bases, with 10 bases between. CDR3 residues: CASSENRDQPQHF. The CDR3 coding sequence is TGTGCCAGCAGCGAGAACAGGGATCAGCCCCAGCATTTT.

The chain links TRBV6-5 to TRBJ2-7, with 8 nucleotides matching TRBD1. The CDR3 totals 14 residues. With V trimmed by 6 bases and J by 3 bases, 7 bases remained unmatched. Germline V gene lookup returns CDR1 MNHEY and CDR2 SVGAGI. CDR3 in amino acids: CASSSGDRYYEQYF. CDR3 bases: TGTGCCAGCAGCTCGGGGGACAGGTACTACGAGCAGTACTTC.

The chain employs TRBV19 and TRBJ1-4, with D maybe TRBD1 (6 bases). This CDR3 contains 15 residues. Per germline, CDR1 LNHDA and CDR2 SQIVND (reference sequence). Trimming pared 7 bases from V and 4 bases from J, leaving 16 bases between. The CDR3 reads CASKVGGLGNEKLFF. CDR3 nucleotides: TGTGCCAGTAAAGTTGGGGGCCTGGGTAATGAAAAACTGTTTTTT.

This chain links TRBV10-3 with TRBJ2-1, with 7 bases lining up with TRBD2. This CDR3 spans 14 amino acids. Germline V CDR1 and CDR2: ENHRY, SYGVKD. Germline trimming cut 4 bases from V and 7 bases from J; bases unmatched to any gene: 7. The CDR3 spells CAISVGREGNEQFF. The CDR3 nucleotides are TGTGCCATCAGTGTTGGCAGGGAGGGAAATGAGCAGTTCTTC.

Only a few counts were recorded for this clone. The CDR3 region has the DNA TGTGCCAGCTCACGACAGGGGCCAGGGTCACCCCTCCACTTT. Protein: CASSRQGPGSPLHF. The chain links TRBV18 to TRBJ1-6, with TRBD1 matching 8 bases. This CDR3 has 14 residues. Germline CDR1 is KGHSH and CDR2 is LQKENI. Trimming removed 4 bases from V and 10 bases from J; junction bases left unmatched: 6.

The chain recombines TRBV2 with TRBJ2-1, with TRBD2 matching over 12 bases. V lost 5 bases, J lost 9 bases, and 5 bases stayed unmatched. The CDR3 contains 14 residues. The V gene's germline CDR1 is SNHLY and CDR2 FYNNEI. DNA for the CDR3: TGTGCCAGCAGTCTAGCGGGAGGGCCGGGTGAGCAGTTCTTC. It yields the protein CASSLAGGPGEQFF.

This clone has just a few counts. This chain joins TRBV5-4 and TRBJ2-3; D is uncertain. Per germline, CDR1 SGHNT and CDR2 YYREEE (reference sequence). Trimming removed 2 bases at V and 1 base at J, with 11 bases between. The CDR3 runs to 15 residues. CDR3 region: CASSFREARTDTQYF. The CDR3 region has the DNA TGTGCCAGCAGCTTTCGCGAGGCCCGCACAGATACGCAGTATTTT.

In this sample, this clone turned up once. V is TRBV19 and J is TRBJ2-1; the match to TRBD1 covers 9 bases. The CDR3 extends over 13 amino acids. Germline V gives CDR1 LNHDA, CDR2 SQIVND (reference sequence). The J segment lost 10 bases and the V segment lost 6 bases, leaving 7 bases of the junction unmatched. The CDR3 DNA follows: TGTGCCAGTAGACCCCGGACAGGGGAAGAGCAGTTCTTC. It yields the protein CASRPRTGEEQFF.

This chain links TRBV27 with TRBJ2-7, with 10 nucleotides matching TRBD2. The J segment lost 6 bases and the V segment lost 5 bases, leaving 13 bases of the junction unmatched. Germline CDR1 is MNHEY and CDR2 is SMNVEV (reference sequence). There are 16 residues in the CDR3. Here the CDR3 reads CASSIRDRLAGVEQYF. The DNA of the CDR3 is TGTGCCAGCAGTATACGGGACAGGCTAGCGGGAGTCGAGCAGTACTTC.

The table lists this clone with a few counts. The V and J genes are TRBV9 and TRBJ2-3, with D possibly TRBD1 on 5 matching bases. The V end lost 0 bases, the J end lost 3 bases, and 14 bases lay between the germline ends. Germline assignment: CDR1 SGDLS and CDR2 YYNGEE. This CDR3 has 16 residues. CDR3 sequence (DNA): TGTGCCAGCAGCGTAGATGTAGGGGCTTGGACAGATACGCAGTATTTT. Protein sequence: CASSVDVGAWTDTQYF.